The 32 T cell receptor beta chains below come from one sample, sequenced in a study of T cells in Graves' hyperthyroidism and ophthalmopathy. From RNA transcripts, TCR beta CDR3 regions were amplified. Researchers ran a first-round RT-PCR on the TCR CDR3 using the HTBI primer set. TCRdb re-called the multiplex PCR reads through MiXCR, storing one row per CDR3 protein. The data show approximately 380,000 distinct CDR3 sequences, roughly 13% seen once. Sequences were obtained from blood. All receptors come from a man over 45 with Graves' ophthalmopathy.

This clonotype came up a few times. The J gene is TRBJ2-7, the V gene TRBV27, with D possibly TRBD1 on 5 matching bases. Trimming stripped 8 bases from V and 3 bases from J, with 14 bases between. The CDR3 extends over 13 amino acids. Germline V CDR1 and CDR2: MNHEY, SMNVEV (reference sequence). CDR3 in amino acids: CASGRQSGYEQYF. The CDR3, as DNA: TGTGCCAGCGGAAGACAGTCCGGCTACGAGCAGTACTTC.

This clonotype was picked up many times. The chain recombines TRBV13 with TRBJ2-3, with 7 bases fitting TRBD1. Germline assignment: CDR1 PRHDT and CDR2 FYEKMQ (reference sequence). V trimming: 6 bases; J trimming: 8 bases; junction bases outside the gene matches: 11. This CDR3 region has 14 residues. CDR3 nucleotide sequence: TGTGCCAGCAGGCCGGGGACAGCACAGGGTACGCAGTATTTT. Its translation is CASRPGTAQGTQYF.

The chain recombines TRBV5-1 with TRBJ2-4; TRBD2 is a possible D gene (6 bases). CDR1 and CDR2 from the germline V gene are SGHRS and YFSETQ. The CDR3 loop spans 16 amino acids. Trimming cost V 5 bases and J 3 bases, with 18 bases left between them. The CDR3 nucleotides read TGCGCCAGCAGTGCAACTAGCAGAGTCGTCAAAAACATTCAGTACTTC. Its translation is CASSATSRVVKNIQYF.

This clonotype was seen repeatedly, ten times or more. Written as DNA, the CDR3 is TGTGCCAGCTCCCAAGAACAGGGATATCACACTGAAGCTTTCTTT. Its translation: CASSQEQGYHTEAFF. The chain employs TRBV18 and TRBJ1-1; maybe TRBD1 (6 bases). This CDR3 is built from 15 residues. Looked up from germline, CDR1 is KGHSH and CDR2 is LQKENI. Between the trimmed V and J ends, which lost 6 bases and 3 bases, there was a span of 17 bases. The whole variable domain, filled in from reference TRBV18 and TRBJ1-1, reads NAGVMQNPRHLVRRRGQEARLRCSPMKGHSHVYWYRQLPEEGLKFMVYLQKENIIDESGMPKERFSAEFPKEGPSILRIQQVVRGDSAAYFCASSQEQGYHTEAFFGQGTRLTVV.

The chain links TRBV19 to TRBJ2-1; D remains ambiguous. The length of the CDR3 is 14 residues. Germline V CDR1 and CDR2: LNHDA, SQIVND (reference sequence). Trimming pared 5 bases from V and 2 bases from J, leaving 10 bases between. For the CDR3, the DNA is TGTGCCAGTAGTCTGACGGTCACCTACAATGAGCAGTTCTTC. The encoded protein is CASSLTVTYNEQFF.

There are many counts of this clonotype. This sequence joins TRBV30 and TRBJ1-6, with D possibly being TRBD1 (6 bases). Between the trimmed V and J ends, which lost 8 bases and 7 bases, there was a span of 18 bases. The CDR3 runs 14 residues. The germline V gene has CDR1 GTSNPN and CDR2 SVGIG (reference sequence). CDR3 loop: CAGTSTETNSPLHF. CDR3 coding DNA: TGTGCCGGGACATCCACCGAAACGAATTCACCCCTCCACTTT.

The chain combines TRBV12-3 or TRBV12-4 with TRBJ1-1; TRBD1 agrees at 8 bases. This CDR3 is 15 amino acids long. Trimming took 0 bases from V and 7 from J; bases not matched to a gene: 7. Written as DNA, the CDR3 is TGTGCCAGCAGTTTAGCGCAGGGGGCGAATTTTGAAGCTTTCTTT. The encoded protein is CASSLAQGANFEAFF.

This clonotype was seen ten or more times. The chain recombines TRBV29-1 with TRBJ1-2; D gene unclear. The CDR3 runs 13 residues. Germline V gives CDR1 SQVTM, CDR2 ANQGSEA. V lost 4 bases to trimming and J lost 7 bases, with 16 bases between them. Here the CDR3 reads CSVAETGLGGYTF. CDR3 nucleotides: TGCAGCGTTGCGGAGACCGGGCTTGGTGGCTACACCTTC.

The V call is TRBV20-1, the J call TRBJ2-1, with 15 bases aligning to TRBD2. This CDR3 is 18 amino acids long. V trimming: 6 bases; J trimming: 2 bases; junction bases outside the gene matches: 11. CDR1 is DFQATT, CDR2 SNEGSKA, per germline (reference sequence). The CDR3 DNA is TGCAGTGCCGCCTCCCGGACTAGCGGGAGGGCCGCCTACAATGAGCAGTTCTTC. Protein product: CSAASRTSGRAAYNEQFF.

This sequence joins TRBV28 and TRBJ1-5, with D tentatively TRBD1 (5 bases). There are 17 residues in the CDR3. Germline V gene sequence: CDR1 MDHEN, CDR2 SYDVKM. V was clipped by 4 bases and J by 0 bases, with 16 bases between them. CDR3 loop: CASSSTSHRISNQPQHF. In DNA form, the CDR3 reads TGTGCCAGCAGTTCGACCTCCCACAGGATTAGCAATCAGCCCCAGCATTTT.

At least ten counts were recorded for this clonotype. The chain couples TRBV30 to TRBJ2-7; D is uncertain. Trimming took 0 bases from V and 4 from J, leaving 10 bases between them. Germline lookup yields CDR1 GTSNPN and CDR2 SVGIG (reference sequence). The CDR3 loop spans 13 amino acids. Here the CDR3 DNA reads TGTGCCTGGAGTGTAAGTCGGCAGTACGAGCAGTACTTC. This encodes CAWSVSRQYEQYF.

In this sample, this clonotype turned up many times. The chain is built from TRBV18 and TRBJ1-2; TRBD1 is a possible D gene (6 bases). The CDR3 is 14 amino acids. Per germline, CDR1 KGHSH and CDR2 LQKENI. V lost 6 bases to trimming and J lost 3 bases, with 14 bases between them. The DNA for the CDR3 is TGTGCCAGCTCTCCGACGGACAGTTACTATGGCTACACCTTC. Protein sequence: CASSPTDSYYGYTF.

This chain uses TRBV6-1 with TRBJ2-7; D might be TRBD1 or TRBD2, each matching 5 bases. Germline V gene lookup returns CDR1 MNHNS and CDR2 SASEGT. The ends were cut back, 4 bases at V and 2 bases at J, with 12 bases in the middle. This CDR3 is built from 14 residues. The CDR3 nucleotides are TGTGCCAGCAGTGTGATACGGGGACCCTACGAGCAGTACTTC. Translated: CASSVIRGPYEQYF.

In this sample, this clonotype turned up many times. The chain is built from TRBV3-1 and TRBJ2-1; D remains ambiguous. CDR3 length: 14 amino acids. Germline V gene lookup returns CDR1 LGHDT and CDR2 YNNKEL (reference sequence). The V and J ends lost 4 bases and 4 bases respectively, with 11 bases between them. The CDR3 DNA reads as TGTGCCAGCAGCCGGGCTCTGGCTTACAATGAGCAGTTCTTC. The encoded protein is CASSRALAYNEQFF.

This clonotype came up many times. J is TRBJ1-2 and V is TRBV6-1; tentative D call: TRBD1 (5 bases). Germline V CDR1 and CDR2: MNHNS, SASEGT. V lost 6 bases and J lost 8, with 13 bases in between. The CDR3 is 12 residues long. This CDR3 reads CASSPIKGGYTF. The CDR3 nucleotides are TGTGCCAGCAGCCCTATTAAGGGGGGCTACACCTTC.

CDR3 nucleotide sequence: TGTGCCAGCAGCCAGCTGACAGAAGCAGATACGCAGTATTTT. Translation gives CASSQLTEADTQYF. V and J are TRBV3-1 and TRBJ2-3; the D gene is possibly TRBD1 (5 bases). The CDR3 sequence is 14 residues long. V was cut by 3 bases and J by 4 bases, with 11 bases left in between. Germline CDR1 reads LGHDT; CDR2 reads YNNKEL (reference sequence).

DNA for the CDR3: TGCAGCGTTGTGTCCGGAAGCTCCTACAATGAGCAGTTCTTC. It encodes CSVVSGSSYNEQFF. The gene calls are TRBV29-1 and TRBJ2-1; the D is unclear. The V gene's germline CDR1 is SQVTM and CDR2 ANQGSEA. The CDR3 covers 14 residues. Trimming removed 4 bases from V and 0 bases from J, with 10 bases in between.

This clonotype was seen ten or more times. The V and J genes are TRBV30 and TRBJ1-2, with D unresolved. This CDR3 contains 12 residues. Germline CDR1 is GTSNPN and CDR2 is SVGIG (reference sequence). Trimming shortened V by 2 bases and J by 1 base, and 5 bases separated the two germline ends. DNA of the CDR3: TGTGCCTGGAGTCAGATTAACTATGGCTACACCTTC. Amino acids: CAWSQINYGYTF.

This clonotype has a count of ten or more. The V gene is TRBV13, the J gene TRBJ2-7; the D gene is possibly TRBD1 (6 bases). The CDR3 extends over 14 amino acids. V was trimmed by 5 bases and J by 7 bases, leaving 18 bases between them. Germline V gives CDR1 PRHDT, CDR2 FYEKMQ (reference sequence). CDR3 DNA sequence: TGTGCCAGCAGCGATGGACAGACTAACCGTGAGCAGTACTTC. This gives the protein CASSDGQTNREQYF.

The chain combines TRBV27 with TRBJ1-2; D remains unclear. This CDR3 comprises 14 residues. V lost 4 bases to trimming and J lost 0 bases, with 9 bases between them. Germline lookup yields CDR1 MNHEY and CDR2 SMNVEV (reference sequence). The CDR3 reads CASSSTKANYGYTF. CDR3 nucleotides: TGTGCCAGCAGTTCGACCAAAGCTAACTATGGCTACACCTTC.

This clonotype showed up many times. CDR3 region: CSAPGQNTEAFF. Here the CDR3 DNA reads TGCAGTGCTCCAGGACAGAACACTGAAGCTTTCTTT. The V call is TRBV20-1, the J call TRBJ1-1; D perhaps matches TRBD1 (5 bases). CDR3 size: 12 residues. Germline V gives CDR1 DFQATT, CDR2 SNEGSKA (reference sequence). V lost 5 bases and J lost 1, with 8 bases in between.

In the case of this clonotype: A much bigger clone sits one base away, suggesting this may be a read error. The chain combines TRBV5-1 with TRBJ2-2; 7 nucleotides align to TRBD2. The germline gives CDR1 SGHRS, CDR2 YFSETQ. Germline trimming cut 2 bases from V and 4 bases from J; bases unmatched to any gene: 8. This CDR3 has 16 amino acids. In DNA, the CDR3 is TGCGCCAGCAGCTTTCTAGCGGAAGACGGCACCGGGGAGCTGTTTTTT. It encodes CASSFLAEDGTGELFF.

Turning to this clonotype: Possible read error: a much larger clone is one base away. This chain uses TRBV19 with TRBJ2-7; D might be TRBD1 (5 bases). There are 13 residues in the CDR3. V was pared by 6 bases and J by 1 base, with 10 bases between. Germline V gene sequence: CDR1 LNHDA, CDR2 SQIVND (reference sequence). The CDR3 protein is CASRTPGSYEQYF. CDR3 DNA sequence: TGTGCCAGTAGAACACCAGGGTCCTACGAGCAGTACTTC.

Ten or more counts support this clonotype. This chain connects TRBV12-3 or TRBV12-4 to TRBJ2-7, with 8 bases identical to TRBD1. The junction had 6 bases not matched to a gene; V was cut back by 6 bases and J by 5 bases. The CDR3 spans 13 residues. The CDR3 sequence is CASRYSGGDEQYF. DNA for the CDR3: TGTGCCAGCAGGTACTCAGGGGGCGACGAGCAGTACTTC.

This clonotype was detected many times. The CDR3, as DNA: TGCAGCGCCGGACTAGCGGGGCACAATGAGCAGTTCTTC. Its protein is CSAGLAGHNEQFF. The V gene is TRBV29-1, the J gene TRBJ2-1; 12 nucleotides match TRBD2. The germline gives CDR1 SQVTM, CDR2 ANQGSEA. The CDR3 extends over 13 amino acids. The trim removed 7 bases at V and 5 bases at J, leaving 3 bases unmatched.

Comments on this clonotype: This may come from a read error, since a much larger clone is one base off. This chain's CDR3 is CASSFLAGGAKDIQYF. CDR3 sequence (DNA): TGCGCCAGCAGCTTTCTAGCGGGAGGAGCCAAAGACATTCAGTACTTC. The rearrangement joins TRBV5-1 to TRBJ2-4; 11 bases map to TRBD2. The CDR3 length is 16 residues. Germline CDR1 is SGHRS and CDR2 is YFSETQ.

This chain joins TRBV6-1 and TRBJ1-5, with 9 bases that match TRBD1. Germline CDR1 reads MNHNS; CDR2 reads SASEGT. J was trimmed by 6 bases and V by 6 bases; bases with no gene match: 6. The CDR3 consists of 14 residues. For the CDR3, the DNA is TGTGCCAGCAGGGCGACAGGGGGGGTTCAGCCCCAGCATTTT. This gives the protein CASRATGGVQPQHF.

This clonotype occurred a few times. The chain joins TRBV7-2 to TRBJ2-1, with 7 bases identical to TRBD1. V was clipped by 5 bases and J by 9 bases; unmatched bases: 16. CDR1 is SGHTA and CDR2 is FQGNSA in the germline V gene. The CDR3 is made up of 16 amino acids. The CDR3 here is CASSPKTGFPYGEQFF. The CDR3 nucleotides are TGTGCCAGCAGCCCCAAGACAGGGTTTCCCTACGGTGAGCAGTTCTTC.

This clonotype was recorded at least ten times. The CDR3 protein is CASSEVRRSGELFF. CDR3 DNA sequence: TGTGCCAGCAGTGAAGTTAGGCGCTCCGGGGAGCTGTTTTTT. The chain carries TRBV2 and TRBJ2-2; D remains ambiguous. The V end lost 1 base, the J end lost 6 bases, and 9 bases lay between the germline ends. The CDR3 contains 14 residues. Germline lookup yields CDR1 SNHLY and CDR2 FYNNEI.

This clonotype has ten or more counts. The rearrangement joins TRBV11-1 to TRBJ2-3, with D uncertain. The CDR3 has 15 residues. Germline V gene data show CDR1 as SGHAT and CDR2 as FQDESV (reference sequence). Trimming shortened V by 1 base and J by 2 bases, and 10 bases separated the two germline ends. CDR3 in DNA: TGTGCCAGCAGCTTAGGTTTTTTCGACACAGATACGCAGTATTTT. Encoded protein: CASSLGFFDTDTQYF.

This clonotype has a handful of counts. J is TRBJ2-7 and V is TRBV20-1, with 14 bases fitting TRBD2. There are 14 residues in the CDR3. V dropped 4 bases and J dropped 2; count of bases not matched to a gene: 1. Germline assignment: CDR1 DFQATT and CDR2 SNEGSKA (reference sequence). CDR3 in amino acids: CSAMTSGRAYEQYF. CDR3 DNA: TGCAGTGCTATGACTAGCGGGAGGGCCTACGAGCAGTACTTC.

This clonotype occurred many times. The chain uses TRBV30 and TRBJ1-5; 9 bases map to TRBD1. Germline trimming cut 6 bases from V and 7 bases from J; bases unmatched to any gene: 7. From germline, CDR1 is GTSNPN and CDR2 SVGIG (reference sequence). There are 13 residues in the CDR3. The DNA of the CDR3 is TGTGCCTGCCAGGGACAGGGAGGACAGCCCCAGCATTTT. This translates into CACQGQGGQPQHF.